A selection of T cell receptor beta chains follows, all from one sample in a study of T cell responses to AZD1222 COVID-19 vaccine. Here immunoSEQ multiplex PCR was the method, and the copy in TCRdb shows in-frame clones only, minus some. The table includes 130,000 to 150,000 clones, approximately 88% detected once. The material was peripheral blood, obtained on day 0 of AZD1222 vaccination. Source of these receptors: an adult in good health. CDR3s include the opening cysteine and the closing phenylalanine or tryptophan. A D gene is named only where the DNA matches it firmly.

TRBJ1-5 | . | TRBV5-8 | TGTGCCAGCAGCTTGGACGGGGACAGCAATCAGCCCCAGCATTTT | CASSLDGDSNQPQHF
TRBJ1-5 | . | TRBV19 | TGTGCCAGTACGGAGACAGGTTATAGCAATCAGCCCCAGCATTTT | CASTETGYSNQPQHF
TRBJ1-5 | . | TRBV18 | TGTGCCAGCTCACCACAACAGGGTGGGCAGCCCCAGCATTTT | CASSPQQGGQPQHF
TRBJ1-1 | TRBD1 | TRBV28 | TGTGCCAGCAGTTCCCTTGGGACAGAGGCTTTCTTT | CASSSLGTEAFF
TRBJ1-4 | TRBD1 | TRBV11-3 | TGTGCCAGCAGCCTACAGGGGAACCAACTGTTTTTT | CASSLQGNQLFF
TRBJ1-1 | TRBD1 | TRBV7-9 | TGTGCCAGCAGCCGGAACGGACAGGGGGCTGAAGCTTTCTTT | CASSRNGQGAEAFF
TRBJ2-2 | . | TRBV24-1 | TGTGCCACCAGACCCCGACAAGCGAACACCGGGGAGCTGTTTTTT | CATRPRQANTGELFF
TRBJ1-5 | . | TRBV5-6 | TGTGCCAGCATCTCTTCGGCAGGGGCCAGCAATCAGCCCCAGCATTTT | CASISSAGASNQPQHF
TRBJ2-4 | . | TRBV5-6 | TGTGCCAGCAGCTTGACCGGTTCTGGAGCCAAAAACATTCAGTACTTC | CASSLTGSGAKNIQYF
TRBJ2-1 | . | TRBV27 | TGTGCCAGCAGCCGAGACAGACCCTACAATGAGCAGTTCTTC | CASSRDRPYNEQFF